This TCR beta chain was profiled in a study of T cells in Graves' hyperthyroidism and ophthalmopathy. This clonotype was counted between two and nine times. Those with hyperthyroidism were 18 to 65 years old, newly diagnosed, and ill for under 2 months. Each diagnosis was grounded in clinical symptoms, serum thyroxine and TRAb, thyroid ultrasound, and orbital computed tomography. Trimming removed 5 bases from V and 0 bases from J, with 5 bases in between. The CDR3 spans 13 residues. The germline gives CDR1 MGHDK, CDR2 SYGVNS. RNA transcripts provided the source from which TCR beta CDR3 regions were amplified. HTBI primers were employed in a first-round RT-PCR of the TCR CDR3. TCRdb recomputed calls from the multiplex PCR reads with MiXCR, one row per CDR3 protein. The sample holds about 320,000 distinct CDR3 sequences; approximately 16% are singletons and the top ten take 33%.

The chain uses TRBV25-1 and TRBJ1-5; D is unclear. The sequenced sample consisted of blood. This receptor was identified in a man aged 25 to 40 with Graves' hyperthyroidism. This CDR3 is CASSQISNQPQHF. In nucleotides, the CDR3 is TGTGCCAGCAGTCAGATTAGCAATCAGCCCCAGCATTTT.